A selection of T cell receptor beta chains follows, all from one sample in a study of OX40 agonist ivuxolimab in advanced cancers. Produced via immunoSEQ multiplex PCR; TCRdb's table is partial and in-frame only. The data hold approximately 47,000 clones, with around nine tenths observed a single time. The starting material was CD4+ or CD8+ T cells sorted from blood, obtained in a trial of the OX40 agonist ivuxolimab. These receptors were obtained from an adult with an advanced solid tumor such as melanoma, head and neck, liver or kidney cancer. CDR3s include the opening cysteine and the closing phenylalanine or tryptophan. Fields, in order: CDR3 protein, CDR3 DNA, V gene, D gene, J gene. The D gene is left open where the match is weak.

CDR3 protein: CASSLSTGQQPQHF
CDR3 DNA: TGTGCCAGCAGTTTATCGACAGGGCAGCAGCCCCAGCATTTT
V gene: TRBV27
D gene: TRBD1
J gene: TRBJ1-5

CDR3 protein: CASSVAGGFSYEQYF
CDR3 DNA: TGTGCCAGCAGCGTAGCTGGAGGTTTCTCCTACGAGCAGTACTTC
V gene: TRBV9
D gene: NA
J gene: TRBJ2-7

CDR3 protein: CASSPPGHLYQETQYF
CDR3 DNA: TGTGCCAGCAGCCCCCCGGGACACTTGTACCAAGAGACCCAGTACTTC
V gene: TRBV28
D gene: NA
J gene: TRBJ2-5

CDR3 protein: CASSVVAGTEAFF
CDR3 DNA: TGTGCCAGCAGCGTTGTCGCCGGGACTGAAGCTTTCTTT
V gene: TRBV9
D gene: NA
J gene: TRBJ1-1

CDR3 protein: CASSQEAHSPYEQYF
CDR3 DNA: TGCGCCAGCAGCCAAGAAGCTCACAGCCCCTACGAGCAGTACTTC
V gene: TRBV4-3
D gene: NA
J gene: TRBJ2-7

CDR3 protein: CASSGRTDAVNTEAFF
CDR3 DNA: TGTGCCAGCAGCGGGAGGACAGATGCTGTTAACACTGAAGCTTTCTTT
V gene: TRBV9
D gene: NA
J gene: TRBJ1-1

CDR3 protein: CASSQDDDVVLFGYTF
CDR3 DNA: TGCGCCAGCAGCCAAGATGATGACGTGGTCCTATTCGGCTACACCTTC
V gene: TRBV4-3
D gene: NA
J gene: TRBJ1-2

CDR3 protein: CSVEDGLNGETQYF
CDR3 DNA: TGCAGCGTTGAAGATGGGCTGAATGGAGAGACCCAGTACTTC
V gene: TRBV29-1
D gene: NA
J gene: TRBJ2-5

CDR3 protein: CASSPGQGHQPQHF
CDR3 DNA: TGTGCCAGCAGCCCTGGACAGGGTCATCAGCCCCAGCATTTT
V gene: TRBV5-6
D gene: TRBD1
J gene: TRBJ1-5

CDR3 protein: CASSQDLGEPTDTQYF
CDR3 DNA: TGCGCCAGCAGCCAAGATCTGGGGGAACCCACAGATACGCAGTATTTT
V gene: TRBV4-3
D gene: NA
J gene: TRBJ2-3

CDR3 protein: CASSDTSSYEQYF
CDR3 DNA: TGTGCCAGCTCAGACACTAGCTCCTACGAGCAGTACTTC
V gene: TRBV18
D gene: NA
J gene: TRBJ2-7

CDR3 protein: CASSQANSNEQFF
CDR3 DNA: TGCGCCAGCAGCCAGGCTAACTCCAATGAGCAGTTCTTC
V gene: TRBV4-1
D gene: NA
J gene: TRBJ2-1

CDR3 protein: CASSPTERQETQYF
CDR3 DNA: TGTGCCAGCAGCCCCACGGAGAGACAAGAGACCCAGTACTTC
V gene: TRBV9
D gene: NA
J gene: TRBJ2-5